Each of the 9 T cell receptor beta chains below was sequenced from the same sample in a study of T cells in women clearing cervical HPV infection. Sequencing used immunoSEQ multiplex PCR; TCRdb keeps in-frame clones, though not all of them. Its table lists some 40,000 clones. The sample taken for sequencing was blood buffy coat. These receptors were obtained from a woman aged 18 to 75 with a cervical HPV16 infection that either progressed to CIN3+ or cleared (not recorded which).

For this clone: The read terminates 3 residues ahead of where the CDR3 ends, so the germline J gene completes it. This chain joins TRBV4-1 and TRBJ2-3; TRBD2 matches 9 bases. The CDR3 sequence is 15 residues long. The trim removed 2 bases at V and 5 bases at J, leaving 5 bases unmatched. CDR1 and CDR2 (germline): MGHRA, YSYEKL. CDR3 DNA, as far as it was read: TGCGCCAGCAGCCAAAGGCGGGGGGGCAGAGATACG. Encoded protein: CASSQRRGGRDT. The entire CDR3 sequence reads CASSQRRGGRDTQYF.

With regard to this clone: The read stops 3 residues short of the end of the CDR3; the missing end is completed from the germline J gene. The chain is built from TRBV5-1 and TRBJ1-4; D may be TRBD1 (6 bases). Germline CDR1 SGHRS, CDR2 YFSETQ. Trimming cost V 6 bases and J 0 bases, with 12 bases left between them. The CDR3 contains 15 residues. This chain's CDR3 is CASTEGTTTNEKLFF. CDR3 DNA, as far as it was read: TGCGCCAGCACCGAAGGGACAACAACTAATGAAAAA. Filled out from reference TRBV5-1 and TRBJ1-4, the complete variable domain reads KAGVTQTPRYLIKTRGQQVTLSCSPISGHRSVSWYQQTPGQGLQFLFEYFSETQRNKGNFPGRFSGRQFSNSRSEMNVSTLELGDSALYLCASTEGTTTNEKLFFGSGTQLSVL.

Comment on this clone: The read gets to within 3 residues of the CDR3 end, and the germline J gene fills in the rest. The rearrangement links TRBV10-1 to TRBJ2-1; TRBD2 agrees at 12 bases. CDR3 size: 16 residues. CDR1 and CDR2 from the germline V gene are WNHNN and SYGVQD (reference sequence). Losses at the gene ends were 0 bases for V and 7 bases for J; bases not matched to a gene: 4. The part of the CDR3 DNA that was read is TGCGCCAGCAGTGAGTCCAGACTAGCGGGGGATAATGAG. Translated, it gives CASSESRLAGDNE. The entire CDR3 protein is CASSESRLAGDNEQFF.

Here the CDR3 reads CASSFAGNNEQFF. CDR3 DNA (partial): TGTGCCAGCAGCTTTGCAGGGAATAATGAG. The chain has TRBV11-2 and TRBJ2-1, with TRBD1 as a possible D gene (5 bases). Read data end 3 residues before the CDR3 end; the end is taken from the germline J gene. Trimming left V 3 bases short and J 7 bases short, with 10 bases between. There are 13 residues in the CDR3. Germline V gene data show CDR1 as SGHAT and CDR2 as FQNNGV.

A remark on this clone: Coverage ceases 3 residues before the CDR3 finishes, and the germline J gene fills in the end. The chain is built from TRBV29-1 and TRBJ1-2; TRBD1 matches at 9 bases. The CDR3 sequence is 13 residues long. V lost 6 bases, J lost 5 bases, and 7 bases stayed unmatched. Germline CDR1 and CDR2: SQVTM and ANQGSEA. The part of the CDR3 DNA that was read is TGCAGCGTACCTACAGGGGGCGCATATGGC. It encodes CSVPTGGAYG. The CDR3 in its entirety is CSVPTGGAYGYTF. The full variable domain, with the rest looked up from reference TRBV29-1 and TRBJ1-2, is SAVISQKPSRDICQRGTSLTIQCQVDSQVTMMFWYRQQPGQSLTLIATANQGSEATYESGFVIDKFPISRPNLTFSTLTVSNMSPEDSSIYLCSVPTGGAYGYTFGSGTRLTVV.

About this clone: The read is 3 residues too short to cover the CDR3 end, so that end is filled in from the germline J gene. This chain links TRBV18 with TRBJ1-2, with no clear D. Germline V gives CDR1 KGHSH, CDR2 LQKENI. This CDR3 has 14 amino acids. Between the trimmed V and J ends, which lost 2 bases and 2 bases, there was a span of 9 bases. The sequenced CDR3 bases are TGTGCCAGCTCACCAGCCCAAGGGAACTATGGC. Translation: CASSPAQGNYG. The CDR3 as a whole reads CASSPAQGNYGYTF.

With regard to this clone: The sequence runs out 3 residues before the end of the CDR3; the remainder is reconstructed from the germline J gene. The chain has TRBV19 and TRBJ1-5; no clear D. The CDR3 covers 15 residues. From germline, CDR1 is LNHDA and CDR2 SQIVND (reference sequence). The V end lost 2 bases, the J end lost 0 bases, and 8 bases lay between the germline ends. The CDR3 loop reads CASSITRYSNQPQHF. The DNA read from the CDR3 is TGTGCCAGTAGTATAACGAGGTATAGCAATCAGCCC. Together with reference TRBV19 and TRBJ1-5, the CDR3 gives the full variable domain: DGGITQSPKYLFRKEGQNVTLSCEQNLNHDAMYWYRQDPGQGLRLIYYSQIVNDFQKGDIAEGYSVSREKKESFPLTVTSAQKNPTAFYLCASSITRYSNQPQHFGDGTRLSIL.

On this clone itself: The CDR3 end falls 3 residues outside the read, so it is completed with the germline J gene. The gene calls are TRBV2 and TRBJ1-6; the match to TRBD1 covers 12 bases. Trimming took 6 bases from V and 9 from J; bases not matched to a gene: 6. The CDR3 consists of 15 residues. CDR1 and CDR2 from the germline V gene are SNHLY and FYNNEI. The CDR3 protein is CASSGPGQGASPLHF. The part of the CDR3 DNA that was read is TGTGCCAGCAGCGGCCCGGGACAGGGGGCTTCACCC. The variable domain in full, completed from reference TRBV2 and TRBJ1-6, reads EPEVTQTPSHQVTQMGQEVILRCVPISNHLYFYWYRQILGQKVEFLVSFYNNEISEKSEIFDDQFSVERPDGSNFTLKIRSTKLEDSAMYFCASSGPGQGASPLHFGNGTRLTVT.

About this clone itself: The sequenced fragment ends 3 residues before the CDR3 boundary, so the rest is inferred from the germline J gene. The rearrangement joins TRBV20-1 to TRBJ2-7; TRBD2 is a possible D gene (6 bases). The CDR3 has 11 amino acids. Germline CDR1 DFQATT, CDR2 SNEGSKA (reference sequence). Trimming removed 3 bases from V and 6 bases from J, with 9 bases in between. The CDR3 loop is CSASGDFEQYF. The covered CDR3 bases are TGCAGTGCTAGTGGGGACTTCGAG.